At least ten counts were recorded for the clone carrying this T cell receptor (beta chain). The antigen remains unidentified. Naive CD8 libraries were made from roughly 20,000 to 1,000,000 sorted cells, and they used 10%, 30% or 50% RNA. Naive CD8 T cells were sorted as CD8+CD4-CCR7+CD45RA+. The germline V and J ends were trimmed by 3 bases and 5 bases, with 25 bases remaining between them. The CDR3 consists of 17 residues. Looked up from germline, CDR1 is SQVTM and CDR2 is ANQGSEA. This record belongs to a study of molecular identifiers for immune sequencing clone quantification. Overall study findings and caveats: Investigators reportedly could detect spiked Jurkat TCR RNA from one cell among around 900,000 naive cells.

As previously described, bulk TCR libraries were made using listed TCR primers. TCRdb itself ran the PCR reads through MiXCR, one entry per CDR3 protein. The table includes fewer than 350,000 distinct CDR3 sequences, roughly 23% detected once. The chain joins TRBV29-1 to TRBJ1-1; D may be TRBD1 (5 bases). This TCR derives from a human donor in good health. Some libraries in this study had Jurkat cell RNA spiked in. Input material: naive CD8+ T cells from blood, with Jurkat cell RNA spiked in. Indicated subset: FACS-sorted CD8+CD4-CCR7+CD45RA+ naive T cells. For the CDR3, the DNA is TGCAGCGTTGATTCCCCGACCAGGAGGGGTGGTACGACTGAAGCTTTCTTT. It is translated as CSVDSPTRRGGTTEAFF.